This T cell receptor (beta chain) was sequenced for a study of human T cells and chemical hapten exposure. In this sample, this clonotype turned up many times. From the RACE reads, TCRdb called clonotypes with MiXCR, one entry per CDR3 protein. The sample records 35,000 to 45,000 distinct CDR3 sequences, 9.5% to 15% being singletons. Time point meaning: pre-sensitization, week 0. Treatment here: therapeutic diphenylcyclopropenone sensitization with weekly scalp DPC. CDR3 length: 13 amino acids. Looked up from germline, CDR1 is MNHEY and CDR2 is SVGEGT. The V end was cut by 4 bases, the J end by 6 bases, with 13 bases between.

Source: whole blood, taken in connection with sensitization to the hapten diphenylcyclopropenone (DPC). The receptor's source is a young woman with alopecia areata. Some clones in this sample may be carry-over from other donors' samples. The chain has TRBV6-2 or TRBV6-3 and TRBJ2-7, with D possibly being TRBD2 (5 bases). The CDR3, as DNA: TGTGCCAGCAGTTCCACTAGGGTCGCCGAGCAGTACTTC. Protein: CASSSTRVAEQYF.